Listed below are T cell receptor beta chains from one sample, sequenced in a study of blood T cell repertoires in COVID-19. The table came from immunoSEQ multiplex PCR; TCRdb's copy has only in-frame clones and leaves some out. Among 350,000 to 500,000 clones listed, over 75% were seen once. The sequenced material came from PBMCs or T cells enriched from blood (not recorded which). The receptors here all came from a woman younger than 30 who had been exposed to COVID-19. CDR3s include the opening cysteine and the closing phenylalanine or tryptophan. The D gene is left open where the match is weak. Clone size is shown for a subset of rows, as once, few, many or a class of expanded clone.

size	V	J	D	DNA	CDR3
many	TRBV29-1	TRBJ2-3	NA	TGCAGCGTTGCAAATACGCAGTATTTT	CSVANTQYF
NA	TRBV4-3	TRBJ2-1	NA	TGCGCCAGCAGCCAAGAAGGGGGATACAATGAGCAGTTCTTC	CASSQEGGYNEQFF
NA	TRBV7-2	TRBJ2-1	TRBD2	TGTGCCAGCCTAGCGGGAGGGCCAGGTGTGAGTATGAATGAGCAGTTCTTC	CASLAGGPGVSMNEQFF
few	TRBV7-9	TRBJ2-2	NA	TGTGCCAGCACCTCCCCCGGGGTGACCGGGGAGCTGTTTTTT	CASTSPGVTGELFF
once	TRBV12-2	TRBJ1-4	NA	TGTGCAAGTCGCCCGAGACAGGGGCATGAAAAACTGTTTTTT	CASRPRQGHEKLFF
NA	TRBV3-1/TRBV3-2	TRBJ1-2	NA	TGTGCCAGCAGCCCCTACAACGAACAGGGAAACTATGGCTACACCTTC	CASSPYNEQGNYGYTF
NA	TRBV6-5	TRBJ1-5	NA	TGTGCCAGCAGTCTCAAAGACTTTCAGCCCCAGCATTTT	CASSLKDFQPQHF
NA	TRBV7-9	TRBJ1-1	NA	TGTGCCGACAGCTATACGGACACTGAAGCTTTCTTT	CADSYTDTEAFF
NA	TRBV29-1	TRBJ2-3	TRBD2	TGCAGCGTTGAACGAGGGGTTAGCGGGGCAGATACGCAGTATTTT	CSVERGVSGADTQYF
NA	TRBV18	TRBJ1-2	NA	TGTGCCAGCTCACCAGAACTGATTAACTATGGCTACACCTTC	CASSPELINYGYTF
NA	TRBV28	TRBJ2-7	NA	TGTGCCAGCAGTTTATCCACAGGGCGGGTCTACGAGCAGTACTTC	CASSLSTGRVYEQYF
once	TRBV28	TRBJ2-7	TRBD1	TGTGCCAGCAGGACAGGGGGCAACGAGCAGTACTTC	CASRTGGNEQYF
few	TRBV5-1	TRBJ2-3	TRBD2	TGCGCCAGCAGCTTGGGCGGGACTATCCATACGCAGTATTTT	CASSLGGTIHTQYF
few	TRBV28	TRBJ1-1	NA	TGTGCCAGCAGGCCCGCTCTACCCGGGAGCACTGAAGCTTTCTTT	CASRPALPGSTEAFF
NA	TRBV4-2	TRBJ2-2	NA	TGTGCCAGCAGCCAAGAGGCCCTTGGGGGGTTAGGCGGGGAGCTGTTTTTT	CASSQEALGGLGGELFF
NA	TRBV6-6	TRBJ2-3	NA	TGTGCCAGCAGGAACTTCGGGAGCACAGATACGCAGTATTTT	CASRNFGSTDTQYF
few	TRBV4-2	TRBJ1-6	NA	TGTGCCAGCAGCCCACAAATCGGGTCAGGGAATTCACCCCTCCACTTT	CASSPQIGSGNSPLHF
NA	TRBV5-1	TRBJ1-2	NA	TGCGCCAGCAGCCCGGCGACAGGCTATGGCTACACCTTC	CASSPATGYGYTF
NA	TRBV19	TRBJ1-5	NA	TGTGCCAGTAGTATCGGCACTGGAGGCAATCAGCCCCAGCATTTT	CASSIGTGGNQPQHF
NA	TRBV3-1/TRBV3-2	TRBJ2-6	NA	TGTGCCAGCAGCCAAGATCGGGGAAGCTCTGGGGCCAACGTCCTGACTTTC	CASSQDRGSSGANVLTF
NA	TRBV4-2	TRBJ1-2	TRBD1	TGTGCCAGCAGCCAAGATTTCGGACAGGGGGGCGGTGGCTACACCTTC	CASSQDFGQGGGGYTF
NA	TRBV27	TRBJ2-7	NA	TGTGCCAGCAGTTCAACCTACGAGCAGTACTTC	CASSSTYEQYF
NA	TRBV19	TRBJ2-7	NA	TGTGCCAGTAGTACAAATAGACGGGGAGGAACCTACGAGCAGTACTTC	CASSTNRRGGTYEQYF
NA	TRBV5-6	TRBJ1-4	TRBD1	TGTGCCAGCAGCTTTGACAGGGGCGGTGAAAAACTGTTTTTT	CASSFDRGGEKLFF
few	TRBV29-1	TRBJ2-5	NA	TGCAGCAGCCGGAGGACCACCGCCGAAGAGACCCAGTACTTC	CSSRRTTAEETQYF
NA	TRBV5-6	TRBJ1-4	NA	TGTGCCAGCAGCTGGAGGGACGCTAATGAAAAACTGTTTTTT	CASSWRDANEKLFF
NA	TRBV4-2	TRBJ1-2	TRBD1	TGTGCCAGCAGCCAAGATCCGACAGGGCCTGGCTACACCTTC	CASSQDPTGPGYTF
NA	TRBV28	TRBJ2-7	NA	TGTGCCAGCAGTTTATTCCCCAGTTCCTACGAGCAGTACTTC	CASSLFPSSYEQYF
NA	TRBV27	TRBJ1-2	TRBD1	TGTGCCAGCAGTTACGGGACAGGGCCTACCCAGGCCTATGGCTACACCTTC	CASSYGTGPTQAYGYTF
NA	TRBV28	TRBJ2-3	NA	TGTGCCAGCACCCTGTCGGGAGTATCCACAGATACGCAGTATTTT	CASTLSGVSTDTQYF
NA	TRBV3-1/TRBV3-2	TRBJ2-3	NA	TGTGCCAGCAGCCAAGACTCAGCTAGGCAGTATTTT	CASSQDSARQYF
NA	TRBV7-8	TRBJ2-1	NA	TGTGCCAGCAGCTTAGATTCGGGTACCTACAATGAGCAGTTCTTC	CASSLDSGTYNEQFF
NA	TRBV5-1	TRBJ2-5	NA	TGCGCCAGCAGCCCGTCAGGGGGGAGATCCATTGGAGAGACCCAGTACTTC	CASSPSGGRSIGETQYF
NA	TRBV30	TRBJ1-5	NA	TGTGCCTGGAGTGTAGCTAGCAATCAGCCCCAGCATTTT	CAWSVASNQPQHF
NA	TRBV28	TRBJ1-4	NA	TGTGCCAGCAGTCTAGGGCGGACAGACAATGAAAAACTGTTTTTT	CASSLGRTDNEKLFF